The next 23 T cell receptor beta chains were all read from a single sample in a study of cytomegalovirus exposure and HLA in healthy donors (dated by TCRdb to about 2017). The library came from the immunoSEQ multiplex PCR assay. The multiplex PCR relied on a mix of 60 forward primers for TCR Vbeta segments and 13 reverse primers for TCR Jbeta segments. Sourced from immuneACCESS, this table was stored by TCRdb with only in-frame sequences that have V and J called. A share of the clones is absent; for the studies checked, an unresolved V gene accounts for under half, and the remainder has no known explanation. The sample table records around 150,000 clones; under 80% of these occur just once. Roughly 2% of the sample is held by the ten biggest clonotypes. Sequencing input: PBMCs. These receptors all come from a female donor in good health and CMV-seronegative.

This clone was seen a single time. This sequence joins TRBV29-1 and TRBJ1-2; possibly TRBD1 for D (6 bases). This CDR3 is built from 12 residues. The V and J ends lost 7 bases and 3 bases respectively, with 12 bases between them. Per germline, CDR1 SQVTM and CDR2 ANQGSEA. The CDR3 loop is CSGFDRYYGYTF. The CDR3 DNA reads TGCAGCGGGTTCGACAGGTACTATGGCTACACCTTC.

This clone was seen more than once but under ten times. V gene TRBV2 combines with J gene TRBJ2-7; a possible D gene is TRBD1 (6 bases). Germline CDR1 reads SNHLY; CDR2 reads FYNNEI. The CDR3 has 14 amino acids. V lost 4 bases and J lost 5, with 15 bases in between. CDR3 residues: CASSVLQGEDEQYF. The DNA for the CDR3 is TGTGCCAGCAGTGTATTACAGGGAGAGGACGAGCAGTACTTC.

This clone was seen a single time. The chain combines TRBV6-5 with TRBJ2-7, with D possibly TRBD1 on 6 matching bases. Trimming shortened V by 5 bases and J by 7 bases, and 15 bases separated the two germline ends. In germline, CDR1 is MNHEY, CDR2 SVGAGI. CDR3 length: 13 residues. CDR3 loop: CASSRSQGLEQYF. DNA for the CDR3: TGTGCCAGCAGTAGATCACAGGGCTTAGAGCAGTACTTC.

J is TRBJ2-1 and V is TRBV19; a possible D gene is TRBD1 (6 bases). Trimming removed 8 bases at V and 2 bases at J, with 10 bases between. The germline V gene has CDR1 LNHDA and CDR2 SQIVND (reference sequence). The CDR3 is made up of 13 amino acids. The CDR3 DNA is TGTGCCAGTGGGGGCAGGGCCTACAATGAGCAGTTCTTC. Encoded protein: CASGGRAYNEQFF.

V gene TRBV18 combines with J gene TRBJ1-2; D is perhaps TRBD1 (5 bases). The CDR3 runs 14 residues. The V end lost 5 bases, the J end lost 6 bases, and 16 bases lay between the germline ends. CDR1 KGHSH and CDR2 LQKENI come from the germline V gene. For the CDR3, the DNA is TGTGCCAGCTCATTACAGACAGAGCCCAATGGCTACACCTTC. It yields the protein CASSLQTEPNGYTF.

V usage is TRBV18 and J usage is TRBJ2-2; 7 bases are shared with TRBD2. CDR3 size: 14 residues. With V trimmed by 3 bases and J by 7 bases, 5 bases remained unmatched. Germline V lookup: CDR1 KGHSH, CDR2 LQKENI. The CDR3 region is CASSPGLRGGELFF. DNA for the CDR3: TGTGCCAGCTCACCGGGACTACGGGGCGGGGAGCTGTTTTTT.

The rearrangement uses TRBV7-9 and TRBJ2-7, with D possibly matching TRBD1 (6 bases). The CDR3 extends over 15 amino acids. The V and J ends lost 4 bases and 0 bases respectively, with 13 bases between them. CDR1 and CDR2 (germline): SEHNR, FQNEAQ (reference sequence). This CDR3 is CASSSQGPSSYEQYF. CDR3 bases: TGTGCCAGCAGCTCACAGGGTCCCAGCTCCTACGAGCAGTACTTC.

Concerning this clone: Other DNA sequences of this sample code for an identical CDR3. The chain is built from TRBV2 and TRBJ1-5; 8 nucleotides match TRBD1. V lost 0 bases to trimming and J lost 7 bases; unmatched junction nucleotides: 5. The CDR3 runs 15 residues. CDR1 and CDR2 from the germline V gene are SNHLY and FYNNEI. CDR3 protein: CASSEAQGGLQPQHF. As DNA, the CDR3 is TGTGCCAGCAGTGAAGCACAGGGGGGCTTGCAGCCCCAGCATTTT.

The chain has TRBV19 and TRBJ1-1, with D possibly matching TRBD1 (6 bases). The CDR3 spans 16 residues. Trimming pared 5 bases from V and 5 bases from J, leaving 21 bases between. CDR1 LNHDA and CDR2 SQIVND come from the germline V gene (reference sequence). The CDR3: CASSPQPGGLGTEAFF. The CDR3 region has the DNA TGTGCCAGTAGTCCACAGCCGGGGGGGCTGGGGACTGAAGCTTTCTTT.

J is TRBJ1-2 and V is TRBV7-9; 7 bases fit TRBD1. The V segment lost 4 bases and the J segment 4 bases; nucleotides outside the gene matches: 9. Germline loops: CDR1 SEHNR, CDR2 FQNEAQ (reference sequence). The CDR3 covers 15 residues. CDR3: CASSSNPTGRYGYTF. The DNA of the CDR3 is TGTGCCAGCAGCTCCAATCCGACAGGGCGCTATGGCTACACCTTC.

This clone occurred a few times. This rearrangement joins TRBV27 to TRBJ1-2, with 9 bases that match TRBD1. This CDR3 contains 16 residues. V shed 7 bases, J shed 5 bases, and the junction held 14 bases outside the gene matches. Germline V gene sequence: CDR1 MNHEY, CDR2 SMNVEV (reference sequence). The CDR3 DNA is TGTGCCAGCACCTTAAGGGGGACAGGGAGGACGTATGGCTACACCTTC. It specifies CASTLRGTGRTYGYTF.

The CDR3 DNA is TGTGCCAGCAGCTCCCCAGCTAACTATGGCTACACCTTC. Residues: CASSSPANYGYTF. V is TRBV5-4 and J is TRBJ1-2, with D unresolved. This CDR3 comprises 13 residues. Trimming took off 3 bases at V and 0 bases at J, with 6 bases between the two ends. Germline V gene lookup returns CDR1 SGHNT and CDR2 YYREEE (reference sequence).

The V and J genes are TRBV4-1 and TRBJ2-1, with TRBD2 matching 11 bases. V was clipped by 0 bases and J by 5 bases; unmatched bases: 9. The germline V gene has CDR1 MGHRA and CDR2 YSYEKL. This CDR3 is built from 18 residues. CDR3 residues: CASSQDGASGRKNNEQFF. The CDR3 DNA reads TGCGCCAGCAGCCAAGATGGGGCTAGCGGGAGGAAAAACAATGAGCAGTTCTTC.

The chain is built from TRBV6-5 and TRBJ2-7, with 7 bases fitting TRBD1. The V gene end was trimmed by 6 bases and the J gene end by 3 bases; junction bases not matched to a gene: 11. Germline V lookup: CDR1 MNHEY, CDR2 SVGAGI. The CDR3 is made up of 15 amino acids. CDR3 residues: CASSRGQMGLYEQYF. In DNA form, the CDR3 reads TGTGCCAGCAGCCGGGGACAGATGGGGCTCTACGAGCAGTACTTC.

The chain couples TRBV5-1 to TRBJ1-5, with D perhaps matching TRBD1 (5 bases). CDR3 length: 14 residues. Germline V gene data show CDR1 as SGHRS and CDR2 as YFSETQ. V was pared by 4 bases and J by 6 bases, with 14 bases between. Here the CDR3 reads CASSPGSGFQPQHF. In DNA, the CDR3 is TGCGCCAGCAGCCCTGGGTCAGGGTTTCAGCCCCAGCATTTT.

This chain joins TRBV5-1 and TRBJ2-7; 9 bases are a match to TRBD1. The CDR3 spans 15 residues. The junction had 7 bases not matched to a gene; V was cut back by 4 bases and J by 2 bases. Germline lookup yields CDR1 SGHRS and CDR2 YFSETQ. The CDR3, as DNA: TGCGCCAGCAGCCGGGGACAGGGACTAACCTACGAGCAGTACTTC. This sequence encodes CASSRGQGLTYEQYF.

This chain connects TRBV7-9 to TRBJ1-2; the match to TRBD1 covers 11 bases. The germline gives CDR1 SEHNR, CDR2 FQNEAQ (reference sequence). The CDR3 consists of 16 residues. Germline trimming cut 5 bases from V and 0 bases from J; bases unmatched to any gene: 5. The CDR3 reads CASSVGQGATNYGYTF. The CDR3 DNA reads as TGTGCCAGCAGCGTCGGACAGGGGGCAACTAACTATGGCTACACCTTC.

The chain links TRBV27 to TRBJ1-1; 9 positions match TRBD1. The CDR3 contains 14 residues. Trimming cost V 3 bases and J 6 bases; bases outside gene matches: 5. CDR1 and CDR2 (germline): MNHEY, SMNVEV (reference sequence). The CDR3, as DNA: TGTGCCAGCAGTTTTCTCGACAGGGGGGCTGAAGCTTTCTTT. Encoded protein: CASSFLDRGAEAFF.

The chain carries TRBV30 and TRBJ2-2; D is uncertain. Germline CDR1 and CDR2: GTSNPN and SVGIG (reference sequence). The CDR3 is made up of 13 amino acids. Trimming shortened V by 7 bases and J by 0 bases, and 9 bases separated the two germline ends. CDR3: CAFDTANTGELFF. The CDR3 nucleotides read TGTGCCTTCGACACTGCGAACACCGGGGAGCTGTTTTTT.

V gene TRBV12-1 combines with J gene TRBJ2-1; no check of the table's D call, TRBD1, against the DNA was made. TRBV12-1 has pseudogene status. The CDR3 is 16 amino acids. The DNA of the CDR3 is TGTGCCAGCAGCCCAGGACAGGCGAGCTCCTACAATGAGCAGTTCTTC. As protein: CASSPGQASSYNEQFF.

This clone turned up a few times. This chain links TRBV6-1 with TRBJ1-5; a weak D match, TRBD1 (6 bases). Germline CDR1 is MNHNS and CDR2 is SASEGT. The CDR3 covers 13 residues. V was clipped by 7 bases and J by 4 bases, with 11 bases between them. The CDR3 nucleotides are TGTGCCAGCACCAGGGGATGGAATCAGCCCCAGCATTTT. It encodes CASTRGWNQPQHF.

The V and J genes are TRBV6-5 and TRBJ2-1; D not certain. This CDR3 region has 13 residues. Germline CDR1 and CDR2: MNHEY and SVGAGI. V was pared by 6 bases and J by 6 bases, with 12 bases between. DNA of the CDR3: TGTGCCAGCAGCCGACAAGTAGGCAATGAGCAGTTCTTC. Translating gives CASSRQVGNEQFF.

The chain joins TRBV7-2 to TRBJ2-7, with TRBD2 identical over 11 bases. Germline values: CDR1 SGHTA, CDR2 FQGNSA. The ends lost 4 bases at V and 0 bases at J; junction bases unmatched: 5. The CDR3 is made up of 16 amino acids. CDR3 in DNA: TGTGCCAGCAGCTCAACCGGGACTAGCGGCTCCTACGAGCAGTACTTC. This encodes CASSSTGTSGSYEQYF.